This entry describes one T cell receptor beta chain. Its target is unknown. cDNA reverse transcribed from extracted RNA served as the sequencing template. TCRdb's copy holds only in-frame clones and misses some; the assay was immunoSEQ multiplex PCR. The sample has about 210,000 clones; roughly 64% are singletons. Treatment reported: oral pan-JAK inhibitor, 5-10 mg twice daily. The source of the sample is a study of CD8+ T cells in alopecia areata. Overall study findings and caveats: With tofacitinib ongoing, many expanded lesional clones persisted in both scalp and blood. Normal skin contains resident alphabeta T cells, and these are also sequenced in scalp samples. Clonality exceeded that of normal scalp in lesional scalp, most notably in alopecia totalis/universalis.

The CDR3 is 16 residues long. Trimming took 0 bases from V and 6 from J, leaving 15 bases between them. Germline CDR1 and CDR2: MRHNA and SNTAGT. The clonotype originates from a human donor with alopecia areata. The chain uses TRBV6-4 and TRBJ2-1, with D possibly being TRBD1 (5 bases). Sample: CD4+ T cells sorted from blood, taken at week 4, from a patient treated with tofacitinib. The CDR3 is CASSDSRGPDGNEQFF. The CDR3 DNA follows: TGTGCCAGCAGTGACTCAAGGGGCCCTGATGGCAATGAGCAGTTCTTC.